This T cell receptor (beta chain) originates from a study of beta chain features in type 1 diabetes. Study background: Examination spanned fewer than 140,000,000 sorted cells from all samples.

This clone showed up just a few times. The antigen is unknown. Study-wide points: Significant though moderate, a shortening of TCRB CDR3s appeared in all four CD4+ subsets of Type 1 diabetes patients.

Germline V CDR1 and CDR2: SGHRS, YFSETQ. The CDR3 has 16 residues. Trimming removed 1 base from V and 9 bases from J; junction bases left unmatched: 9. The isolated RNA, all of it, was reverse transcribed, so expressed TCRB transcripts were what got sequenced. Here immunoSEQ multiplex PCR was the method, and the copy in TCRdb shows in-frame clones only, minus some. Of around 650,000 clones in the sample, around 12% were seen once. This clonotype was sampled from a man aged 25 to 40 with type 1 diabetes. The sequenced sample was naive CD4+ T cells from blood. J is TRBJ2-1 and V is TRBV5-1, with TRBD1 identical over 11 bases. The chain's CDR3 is CASSLLDRGLEGEQFF. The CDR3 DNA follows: TGCGCCAGCAGCTTGTTGGACAGGGGGCTGGAAGGTGAGCAGTTCTTC.